The 8 T cell receptor beta chains below all came from one sample that was sequenced in a study of shared T cell receptors in the human thymus. Some clones are missing from TCRdb's copy, which holds only in-frame ones; the method was immunoSEQ multiplex PCR. Of under 450,000 clones listed, roughly 94% are singletons. Sequencing was carried out using thymocytes. The receptors were gathered from a human donor.

The V and J genes are TRBV13 and TRBJ2-7; no definite D call. The V end lost 4 bases, the J end lost 3 bases, and 16 bases lay between the germline ends. The CDR3 runs to 15 residues. The germline CDR1 and CDR2 sequences are PRHDT and FYEKMQ (reference sequence). Here the CDR3 DNA reads TGTGCCAGCAGCTCCGGATCAGCCCAAAGCTACGAGCAGTACTTC. Encoded protein: CASSSGSAQSYEQYF.

J is TRBJ1-2 and V is TRBV30, with a possible D match to TRBD1 (6 bases). Germline V gene sequence: CDR1 GTSNPN, CDR2 SVGIG (reference sequence). Trimming took 5 bases from V and 6 from J, leaving 13 bases between them. The CDR3 is 12 amino acids. In nucleotides, the CDR3 is TGTGCCTGGGGCTCGCCAGGGGATGGCTACACCTTC. Translated: CAWGSPGDGYTF.

The V call is TRBV11-2, the J call TRBJ2-3; 7 bases align to TRBD1. CDR1 and CDR2 from the germline V gene are SGHAT and FQNNGV. This CDR3 contains 14 residues. With 3 bases clipped from V and 1 base from J, the junction kept 1 base outside the gene matches. For the CDR3, the DNA is TGTGCCAGCAGCTTCCAGGGGGGCACAGATACGCAGTATTTT. Its translation: CASSFQGGTDTQYF.

The chain links TRBV5-8 to TRBJ1-5; D gene uncertain. Germline CDR1 is SGHTS and CDR2 is YDEGEE. Between the trimmed V and J ends, which lost 4 bases and 1 base, there was a span of 6 bases. The CDR3 sequence is 13 residues long. The DNA for the CDR3 is TGTGCCAGCAGCATGCTCAGCAATCAGCCCCAGCATTTT. Its translation is CASSMLSNQPQHF. The variable domain in full, with the rest retrieved from reference TRBV5-8 and TRBJ1-5, is EAGVTQSPTHLIKTRGQQATLRCSPISGHTSVYWYQQALGLGLQFLLWYDEGEERNRGNFPPRFSGRQFPNYSSELNVNALELEDSALYLCASSMLSNQPQHFGDGTRLSIL.

The V call is TRBV6-1, the J call TRBJ1-6, with D uncertain. The CDR3 length is 15 residues. The germline V and J ends were trimmed by 4 bases and 7 bases, with 14 bases remaining between them. Germline V gene sequence: CDR1 MNHNS, CDR2 SASEGT. CDR3 amino acids: CASSGRIHPNSPLHF. In DNA form, the CDR3 reads TGTGCCAGCAGTGGCCGGATCCATCCGAATTCACCCCTCCACTTT.

This chain uses TRBV11-1 with TRBJ1-1; 9 bases map to TRBD1. Germline lookup yields CDR1 SGHAT and CDR2 FQDESV (reference sequence). With V trimmed by 5 bases and J by 4 bases, 11 bases remained unmatched. The CDR3 is made up of 16 amino acids. CDR3 amino acids: CASSPGDRAKSTEAFF. In nucleotides, the CDR3 is TGTGCCAGCAGCCCGGGGGACAGGGCGAAAAGCACTGAAGCTTTCTTT.

The V gene is TRBV11-2, the J gene TRBJ2-7; D is possibly TRBD1 or TRBD2 (6 bases each). The CDR3 length is 17 residues. The V gene lost 5 bases and the J gene lost 5 bases, with 25 bases spanning the gap. Germline CDR1 SGHAT, CDR2 FQNNGV. The CDR3 region has the DNA TGTGCCAGCAGCCCCCGTGGAGGGGGTGGAGTTGCCCACGAGCAGTACTTC. As protein: CASSPRGGGGVAHEQYF.

This clone was recorded only once. The chain links TRBV27 to TRBJ2-1, with TRBD1 matching 7 bases. This CDR3 region has 18 residues. Trimming at V came to 4 bases and at J to 2 bases, leaving 14 bases not matched to a gene. Per the germline V gene, CDR1 is MNHEY and CDR2 is SMNVEV (reference sequence). This CDR3 is CASSSLWTGPSAYNEQFF. The CDR3 DNA reads as TGTGCCAGCAGTTCCCTTTGGACAGGTCCGAGCGCCTACAATGAGCAGTTCTTC.